These 27 T cell receptor beta chains share one sample of origin, sequenced in a study of T cells after posttransplantation cyclophosphamide. Generated by immunoSEQ multiplex PCR, the TCRdb table keeps only in-frame clones and is missing some. The sample shows more than 8,000 clones, more than 70% of them seen only once. Sampled 1 year posttransplant, controls received myeloablative marrow transplants, methotrexate and a calcineurin inhibitor. This sample comprised PBMCs, obtained around 440 days after allogeneic stem cell transplant with calcineurin inhibitor and methotrexate. These receptors were taken from a male patient between 50 and 60 years old who received an allogeneic stem cell transplant from an unrelated donor, was CMV-positive, and had chronic GVHD only. These T cells may partly come from the graft donor.

The rearrangement uses TRBV10-3 and TRBJ1-2; perhaps TRBD1 as D (5 bases). The CDR3 runs 14 residues. Trimming took 6 bases from V and 5 from J, leaving 16 bases between them. Germline assignment: CDR1 ENHRY and CDR2 SYGVKD. CDR3 coding DNA: TGTGCCATCAGCCTAGCGAGGACAATTTATGGCTACACCTTC. Amino acid sequence: CAISLARTIYGYTF.

The chain carries TRBV6-7 and TRBJ2-1, with 7 bases fitting TRBD2. TRBV6-7 is treated as an ORF (open reading frame) with a function not yet certain. The CDR3 runs to 14 residues. V gave up 5 bases and J gave up 4 bases; unmatched junction bases: 5. This CDR3 reads CASSPSGQYNEQFF. For the CDR3, the DNA is TGTGCCAGCAGTCCTAGCGGTCAATACAATGAGCAGTTCTTC.

V and J are TRBV2 and TRBJ2-7, with TRBD2 matching over 8 bases. The CDR3 covers 13 residues. Unmatched junction bases numbered 2, after V lost 3 bases and J lost 4 bases. Germline V CDR1 and CDR2: SNHLY, FYNNEI. DNA for the CDR3: TGTGCCAGCAGTGATCCTAGCGGGTACGAGCAGTACTTC. As protein: CASSDPSGYEQYF.

The CDR3 region is CASSFRQGLNEKLFF. In nucleotides, the CDR3 is TGTGCCAGCAGTTTCAGACAGGGGCTTAATGAAAAACTGTTTTTT. This rearrangement joins TRBV11-2 to TRBJ1-4; 8 bases agree with TRBD1. The CDR3 length is 15 residues. The ends lost 6 bases at V and 4 bases at J; junction bases unmatched: 7. Germline V gene data show CDR1 as SGHAT and CDR2 as FQNNGV.

V is TRBV29-1 and J is TRBJ2-7; D is possibly TRBD2 (5 bases). The V end lost 1 base, the J end lost 2 bases, and 12 bases lay between the germline ends. CDR1 SQVTM and CDR2 ANQGSEA come from the germline V gene. The CDR3 runs to 14 residues. CDR3 in amino acids: CSVEVASGPYEQYF. CDR3 coding DNA: TGCAGCGTTGAAGTCGCCAGCGGTCCCTACGAGCAGTACTTC.

The chain uses TRBV11-2 and TRBJ2-3, with TRBD2 matching 8 bases. Germline CDR1 is SGHAT and CDR2 is FQNNGV. J gave up 2 bases and V 4 bases, and 8 bases lay outside the gene matches. The CDR3 contains 16 residues. The CDR3 nucleotides are TGTGCCAGCAGCTCCTTAGCGGGAACGACCACAGATACGCAGTATTTT. This codes for CASSSLAGTTTDTQYF.

The chain combines TRBV4-2 with TRBJ1-1, with D possibly matching TRBD1 (5 bases). The length of the CDR3 is 14 residues. The V end lost 4 bases, the J end lost 1 base, and 10 bases lay between the germline ends. Germline V CDR1 and CDR2: LGHNA, YNFKEQ. This chain's CDR3 is CASSRLTGNTEAFF. CDR3 sequence (DNA): TGTGCCAGCAGCCGCCTAACAGGGAACACTGAAGCTTTCTTT.

The V and J genes are TRBV28 and TRBJ2-1; 9 bases align to TRBD2. The ends lost 3 bases at V and 0 bases at J; junction bases unmatched: 6. CDR1 MDHEN and CDR2 SYDVKM come from the germline V gene. CDR3 length equals 17 residues. DNA of the CDR3: TGTGCCAGCAGTTTTAGCGGGAGAGTTTCCTCCTACAATGAGCAGTTCTTC. Protein sequence: CASSFSGRVSSYNEQFF.

This clone was detected once. This sequence joins TRBV9 and TRBJ2-2; tentative D call: TRBD2 (6 bases). The V and J ends lost 3 bases and 5 bases respectively, with 17 bases between them. The CDR3 has 16 residues. Per germline, CDR1 SGDLS and CDR2 YYNGEE. The CDR3 sequence is CASSEERRGRTGELFF. In nucleotides, the CDR3 is TGTGCCAGCAGCGAAGAGAGGAGGGGCCGAACCGGGGAGCTGTTTTTT. Full variable domain (outside the CDR3, taken from reference TRBV9 and TRBJ2-2): DSGVTQTPKHLITATGQRVTLRCSPRSGDLSVYWYQQSLDQGLQFLIQYYNGEERAKGNILERFSAQQFPDLHSELNLSSLELGDSALYFCASSEERRGRTGELFFGEGSRLTVL.

V usage is TRBV15 and J usage is TRBJ1-5; TRBD1 matches 8 bases. Germline values: CDR1 LNHNV, CDR2 YYDKDF (reference sequence). Trimming cost V 0 bases and J 4 bases; bases outside gene matches: 8. There are 17 residues in the CDR3. The CDR3, as DNA: TGTGCCACCAGCAGAGATTTGGGACAGGCCATAAATCAGCCCCAGCATTTT. Amino acid sequence: CATSRDLGQAINQPQHF.

J is TRBJ1-1 and V is TRBV6-1; the D is unclear. The CDR3 covers 12 residues. Germline CDR1 reads MNHNS; CDR2 reads SASEGT. Deletions cut 4 bases from V and 0 bases from J, with 3 bases between. The CDR3 DNA reads as TGTGCCAGCAGTGCAATGAACACTGAAGCTTTCTTT. Translating gives CASSAMNTEAFF.

J is TRBJ2-2 and V is TRBV6-5; weak D call: TRBD1 (5 bases). The V and J ends lost 4 bases and 4 bases respectively, with 13 bases between them. CDR1 is MNHEY, CDR2 SVGAGI, per germline. This CDR3 has 15 residues. The DNA of the CDR3 is TGTGCCAGCAGTTTAGAAGGGGCCACCACCGGGGAGCTGTTTTTT. Its protein product is CASSLEGATTGELFF.

The chain employs TRBV7-9 and TRBJ1-1, with D maybe TRBD1 (6 bases). From germline, CDR1 is SEHNR and CDR2 FQNEAQ (reference sequence). V was clipped by 7 bases and J by 2 bases, with 11 bases between them. The CDR3 runs to 13 residues. The CDR3 nucleotides read TGTGCCAGCAACCCAGGGGCAAACACTGAAGCTTTCTTT. Translation: CASNPGANTEAFF.

The chain is built from TRBV6-1 and TRBJ1-1; D is possibly TRBD1 (6 bases). Trimming removed 8 bases at V and 3 bases at J, with 13 bases between. Germline V gene lookup returns CDR1 MNHNS and CDR2 SASEGT. This CDR3 spans 13 amino acids. CDR3 DNA sequence: TGTGCCAGCCAGGGGATGAAGGACACTGAAGCTTTCTTT. Translation gives CASQGMKDTEAFF.

The chain couples TRBV5-6 to TRBJ2-5, with TRBD1 as a possible D gene (6 bases). This CDR3 is 15 amino acids long. Deletions cut 1 base from V and 6 bases from J, with 16 bases between. CDR1 and CDR2 (germline): SGHDT, YYEEEE. The DNA of the CDR3 is TGTGCCAGCAGCTTGAGTCAGGGGTCAAGGAAGACCCAGTACTTC. Protein: CASSLSQGSRKTQYF.

This chain connects TRBV7-2 to TRBJ2-7; D is ambiguous. V was shortened by 5 bases and J by 0 bases, with 14 bases between the two germline ends. Germline-derived CDR1 and CDR2 are SGHTA and FQGNSA. The CDR3 extends over 15 amino acids. CDR3 in DNA: TGTGCCAGCAGCCGGAGCGTGCAATTCTCCTACGAGCAGTACTTC. Protein sequence: CASSRSVQFSYEQYF. The full variable domain, rest sourced from reference TRBV7-2 and TRBJ2-7, is GAGVSQSPSNKVTEKGKDVELRCDPISGHTALYWYRQSLGQGLEFLIYFQGNSAPDKSGLPSDRFSAERTGGSVSTLTIQRTQQEDSAVYLCASSRSVQFSYEQYFGPGTRLTVT.

The V call is TRBV14, the J call TRBJ1-2; a possible D gene is TRBD1 (6 bases). V lost 6 bases and J lost 4, with 12 bases in between. Germline lookup yields CDR1 SGHDN and CDR2 FVKESK. The CDR3 extends over 13 amino acids. CDR3 residues: CASRRTGSYGYTF. The CDR3 nucleotides are TGTGCCAGCAGGCGAACAGGGAGCTATGGCTACACCTTC.

This clone was detected only a few times. This sequence joins TRBV10-1 and TRBJ1-2; D ambiguous. The CDR3 is 13 residues long. Looked up from germline, CDR1 is WNHNN and CDR2 is SYGVQD (reference sequence). V dropped 3 bases and J dropped 0 bases, with 5 bases sitting between them. For the CDR3, the DNA is TGCGCCAGCAGTGACAGTCCTAACTATGGCTACACCTTC. This gives the protein CASSDSPNYGYTF.

V gene TRBV12-5 combines with J gene TRBJ2-5; TRBD2 matches at 8 bases. The CDR3 is made up of 13 amino acids. V trimming: 4 bases; J trimming: 3 bases; junction bases outside the gene matches: 1. Per germline, CDR1 LGHNT and CDR2 FRNRAP. The CDR3, as DNA: TGTGCTAGTGGTTACGGGGGGGAAGAGACCCAGTACTTC. Amino acids: CASGYGGEETQYF.

This rearrangement joins TRBV4-1 to TRBJ1-6, with D tentatively TRBD1 (6 bases). CDR1 and CDR2 (germline): MGHRA, YSYEKL. The CDR3 loop spans 14 amino acids. Deletions cut 5 bases from V and 10 bases from J, with 15 bases between. CDR3 bases: TGCGCCAGCAGCACTCGACAGGAAGGATCACCCCTCCACTTT. Its translation is CASSTRQEGSPLHF.

The rearrangement uses TRBV7-9 and TRBJ1-4; a possible D gene is TRBD1 (5 bases). The V end was cut by 5 bases, the J end by 7 bases, with 8 bases between. CDR1 and CDR2 from the germline V gene are SEHNR and FQNEAQ (reference sequence). The length of the CDR3 is 12 residues. CDR3 region: CASSQGSEKLFF. As DNA, the CDR3 is TGTGCCAGCAGCCAGGGATCTGAAAAACTGTTTTTT.

This clone was picked up one time. V usage is TRBV4-1 and J usage is TRBJ1-2, with TRBD1 matching over 9 bases. The CDR3 consists of 15 residues. Looked up from germline, CDR1 is MGHRA and CDR2 is YSYEKL. J lost 5 bases, V lost 4 bases, and 8 bases had no gene match. The CDR3 region has the DNA TGCGCCAGCAGCCCCCGGGACAGGGAATTTTATGGCTACACCTTC. Translation: CASSPRDREFYGYTF.

The gene calls are TRBV27 and TRBJ1-3; the D is unclear. V gave up 7 bases and J gave up 1 base, with 14 bases separating them. The length of the CDR3 is 15 residues. Germline V gene sequence: CDR1 MNHEY, CDR2 SMNVEV (reference sequence). As DNA, the CDR3 is TGTGCCAGCACCCACGAGGTAAGGTCTGGAAACACCATATATTTT. This encodes CASTHEVRSGNTIYF.

The chain couples TRBV2 to TRBJ2-3; 12 nucleotides line up with TRBD2. There are 15 residues in the CDR3. Per the germline V gene, CDR1 is SNHLY and CDR2 is FYNNEI. The ends lost 7 bases at V and 6 bases at J; junction bases unmatched: 8. CDR3 loop: CASTTLAGGSDTQYF. The CDR3 DNA sequence: TGTGCCAGCACTACCCTAGCGGGGGGGTCTGATACGCAGTATTTT.

A single count supports this clone. The V gene is TRBV7-2, the J gene TRBJ1-1, with TRBD1 matching 9 bases. The junction had 17 bases not matched to a gene; V was cut back by 5 bases and J by 4 bases. The CDR3 consists of 18 residues. The germline gives CDR1 SGHTA, CDR2 FQGNSA. The CDR3 nucleotides read TGTGCCAGCAGCATTCCCTACCCCACAGGGGGCGTGGGCACTGAAGCTTTCTTT. This translates into CASSIPYPTGGVGTEAFF.

This chain links TRBV5-4 with TRBJ1-1, with TRBD1 matching 7 bases. This CDR3 region has 12 residues. Germline lookup yields CDR1 SGHNT and CDR2 YYREEE (reference sequence). V gave up 10 bases and J gave up 0 bases; unmatched junction bases: 3. The CDR3 loop is CASGGMNTEAFF. In DNA form, the CDR3 reads TGTGCCTCAGGGGGGATGAACACTGAAGCTTTCTTT.

The rearrangement uses TRBV4-2 and TRBJ2-5; TRBD2 matches 10 bases. Germline CDR1 reads LGHNA; CDR2 reads YNFKEQ. J lost 0 bases, V lost 4 bases, and 5 bases had no gene match. The length of the CDR3 is 16 residues. CDR3 sequence (DNA): TGTGCCAGCAGCCGAGAGACTAGCGGGTACCAAGAGACCCAGTACTTC. Its translation is CASSRETSGYQETQYF.